These 29 T cell receptor beta chains share one sample of origin, sequenced in a study of glioma-infiltrating T cells after dendritic cell vaccination. Time point described: after dendritic cell vaccination, including at tumor progression/relapse. TCRdb's copy holds only in-frame clones and misses some; the assay was immunoSEQ multiplex PCR. Of around 100,000 clones in the sample, less than 90% are singletons; the top ten hold under 7%. Source: blood, taken after dendritic cell vaccination. Source of these receptors: a human donor with glioblastoma.

V gene TRBV30 combines with J gene TRBJ2-7; the D is unclear. V lost 5 bases, J lost 0 bases, and 11 bases lay in between. Germline loops: CDR1 GTSNPN, CDR2 SVGIG (reference sequence). The length of the CDR3 is 13 residues. CDR3 nucleotide sequence: TGTGCCTGGGATCGGGTGAGCTCCTACGAGCAGTACTTC. This encodes CAWDRVSSYEQYF. The full variable domain, in which reference TRBV30 and TRBJ2-7 provide the parts outside the CDR3, is SQTIHQWPATLVQPVGSPLSLECTVEGTSNPNLYWYRQAAGRGLQLLFYSVGIGQISSEVPQNLSASRPQDRQFILSSKKLLLSDSGFYLCAWDRVSSYEQYFGPGTRLTVT.

In the case of this clone: Other DNA variants within this sample encode the same CDR3. The chain joins TRBV2 to TRBJ1-1; D gene ambiguous. V was shortened by 3 bases and J by 3 bases, with 5 bases between the two germline ends. This CDR3 comprises 12 residues. CDR1 SNHLY and CDR2 FYNNEI come from the germline V gene. The CDR3 DNA follows: TGTGCCAGCAGTGATCCTGACACTGAAGCTTTCTTT. Protein: CASSDPDTEAFF.

V usage is TRBV19 and J usage is TRBJ2-2, with a weak D call TRBD2 (5 bases). CDR3 size: 16 residues. Germline CDR1 and CDR2: LNHDA and SQIVND (reference sequence). V was pared by 3 bases and J by 0 bases, with 11 bases between. CDR3 coding DNA: TGTGCCAGTAGTATCCAAACGGGGTCGAACACCGGGGAGCTGTTTTTT. Translation gives CASSIQTGSNTGELFF.

V usage is TRBV5-1 and J usage is TRBJ2-7; a weak D match, TRBD2 (6 bases). Germline assignment: CDR1 SGHRS and CDR2 YFSETQ. This CDR3 spans 16 amino acids. Trimming took 6 bases from V and 6 from J, leaving 25 bases between them. This CDR3 is CASTLGESSAVSEQYF. CDR3 sequence (DNA): TGCGCCAGCACCCTGGGGGAATCTAGCGCCGTCTCCGAGCAGTACTTC.

This clone showed up just once. The chain combines TRBV2 with TRBJ2-7, with 9 bases identical to TRBD2. Trimming cost V 0 bases and J 0 bases; bases outside gene matches: 9. The CDR3 length is 18 residues. Germline CDR1 SNHLY, CDR2 FYNNEI. The CDR3 DNA sequence: TGTGCCAGCAGTGAAGCGCGGCTAGCGGGGACTAGCTCCTACGAGCAGTACTTC. Protein: CASSEARLAGTSSYEQYF.

This clone appeared once. This rearrangement joins TRBV18 to TRBJ2-5, with unresolved D. The germline V and J ends were trimmed by 3 bases and 4 bases, with 3 bases remaining between them. CDR1 is KGHSH and CDR2 is LQKENI in the germline V gene. The CDR3 spans 11 residues. Written as DNA, the CDR3 is TGTGCCAGCTCACCGGCAGAGACCCAGTACTTC. It codes for CASSPAETQYF. The entire variable domain, with the rest obtained from reference TRBV18 and TRBJ2-5, is as follows: NAGVMQNPRHLVRRRGQEARLRCSPMKGHSHVYWYRQLPEEGLKFMVYLQKENIIDESGMPKERFSAEFPKEGPSILRIQQVVRGDSAAYFCASSPAETQYFGPGTRLLVL.

Only a few counts were recorded for this clone. The CDR3 loop is CASSRTGSSYEQYF. The CDR3 DNA reads as TGTGCCAGCAGTAGGACAGGCAGCTCCTACGAGCAGTACTTC. The V gene is TRBV6-1, the J gene TRBJ2-7; the match to TRBD1 covers 7 bases. This CDR3 comprises 14 residues. J gave up 0 bases and V 5 bases, and 4 bases lay outside the gene matches. The V gene's germline CDR1 is MNHNS and CDR2 SASEGT.

The chain carries TRBV29-1 and TRBJ1-2; possibly TRBD1 for D (6 bases). Germline-derived CDR1 and CDR2 are SQVTM and ANQGSEA. CDR3 length: 15 amino acids. V lost 3 bases and J lost 4, with 18 bases in between. The CDR3, as DNA: TGCAGCGTTGAGCAACCTGAACAGGGCTCCTATGGCTACACCTTC. This gives the protein CSVEQPEQGSYGYTF.

The sample holds one count of this clone. V is TRBV6-5 and J is TRBJ1-1; perhaps TRBD1 as D (5 bases). Looked up from germline, CDR1 is MNHEY and CDR2 is SVGAGI. The ends were cut back, 7 bases at V and 6 bases at J, with 15 bases in the middle. The CDR3 covers 13 residues. CDR3 amino acids: CASTKDTGSEAFF. The DNA of the CDR3 is TGTGCCAGCACCAAAGACACAGGTTCTGAAGCTTTCTTT.

The rearrangement links TRBV5-6 to TRBJ2-7; D call uncertain. The V gene lost 1 base and the J gene lost 1 base, with 6 bases spanning the gap. In germline, CDR1 is SGHDT, CDR2 YYEEEE. The CDR3 has 13 amino acids. CDR3 amino acids: CASSLIDSYEQYF. In DNA, the CDR3 is TGTGCCAGCAGCTTGATAGATTCCTACGAGCAGTACTTC.

The table lists this clone with many counts. The V call is TRBV6-1, the J call TRBJ2-3; D remains unclear. V was clipped by 5 bases and J by 0 bases, with 12 bases between them. Per the germline V gene, CDR1 is MNHNS and CDR2 is SASEGT. There are 15 residues in the CDR3. CDR3 bases: TGTGCCAGCAGTAATCTCCCAACTAGCACAGATACGCAGTATTTT. This gives the protein CASSNLPTSTDTQYF.

This clone came up once. V usage is TRBV5-5 and J usage is TRBJ1-4, with D possibly matching TRBD1 (6 bases). Germline V gene data show CDR1 as SGHKS and CDR2 as YYEKEE (reference sequence). V was pared by 2 bases and J by 8 bases, with 16 bases between. The CDR3 totals 15 residues. CDR3 residues: CASSFLEGVGEKLFF. The CDR3 DNA reads TGTGCCAGCAGCTTTCTTGAGGGGGTCGGGGAAAAACTGTTTTTT.

The rearrangement uses TRBV11-2 and TRBJ2-1, with D possibly being TRBD2 (6 bases). V was trimmed by 4 bases and J by 7 bases, leaving 17 bases between them. Germline V lookup: CDR1 SGHAT, CDR2 FQNNGV. The CDR3 is 15 amino acids. The CDR3 protein is CASSSLDGSYNEQFF. The CDR3 bases are TGTGCCAGCAGCTCCCTGGACGGGAGCTATAATGAGCAGTTCTTC.

V usage is TRBV5-6 and J usage is TRBJ2-1; perhaps TRBD1 as D (5 bases). V lost 1 base, J lost 0 bases, and 8 bases lay in between. The CDR3 has 15 amino acids. Germline CDR1 is SGHDT and CDR2 is YYEEEE. The CDR3 region is CASSLRQNSYNEQFF. As DNA, the CDR3 is TGTGCCAGCAGCTTGAGACAGAACTCCTACAATGAGCAGTTCTTC.

The chain couples TRBV10-3 to TRBJ2-7; perhaps TRBD2 as D (6 bases). V was pared by 6 bases and J by 7 bases, with 13 bases between. The CDR3 extends over 12 amino acids. Germline-derived CDR1 and CDR2 are ENHRY and SYGVKD. The CDR3 DNA sequence: TGTGCCATCAGGGGGGACTCTGGGGAGCAGTACTTC. It is translated as CAIRGDSGEQYF.

V usage is TRBV7-2 and J usage is TRBJ2-7; a possible D gene is TRBD1 (6 bases). This CDR3 is 14 amino acids long. Germline V gene sequence: CDR1 SGHTA, CDR2 FQGNSA. V lost 4 bases, J lost 1 base, and 11 bases lay in between. The CDR3 nucleotides are TGTGCCAGCAGCTCCCGGGACACATCCTACGAGCAGTACTTC. Translating it yields CASSSRDTSYEQYF.

V is TRBV6-5 and J is TRBJ1-1; no clear D gene. V dropped 5 bases and J dropped 3 bases, with 10 bases sitting between them. Germline V lookup: CDR1 MNHEY, CDR2 SVGAGI. The CDR3 extends over 13 amino acids. The CDR3: CASSRWEDTEAFF. CDR3 nucleotides: TGTGCCAGCAGTCGGTGGGAGGACACTGAAGCTTTCTTT.

The V call is TRBV4-2, the J call TRBJ2-5, with 11 bases that match TRBD2. The germline V gene encodes CDR1 LGHNA and CDR2 YNFKEQ. V dropped 0 bases and J dropped 2; count of bases not matched to a gene: 8. The CDR3 totals 18 residues. DNA for the CDR3: TGTGCCAGCAGCCAAGATCCGGCAACTAGCGGGGGACAAGAGACCCAGTACTTC. Protein sequence: CASSQDPATSGGQETQYF.

This clone occurred once. The rearrangement uses TRBV5-1 and TRBJ2-3, with a possible D match to TRBD2 (7 bases). The CDR3 runs 17 residues. Trimming left V 3 bases short and J 2 bases short, with 19 bases between. Germline-derived CDR1 and CDR2 are SGHRS and YFSETQ. The CDR3 DNA is TGCGCCAGCAGCTCAAGACTAGGGGGGGAGGACACAGATACGCAGTATTTT. Its protein is CASSSRLGGEDTDTQYF.

The chain uses TRBV19 and TRBJ2-2; a possible D gene is TRBD1 (6 bases). The CDR3 sequence is 16 residues long. V was pared by 8 bases and J by 1 base, with 17 bases between. Looked up from germline, CDR1 is LNHDA and CDR2 is SQIVND (reference sequence). The CDR3 loop reads CASARVTGQNTGELFF. Written as DNA, the CDR3 is TGTGCCAGTGCCAGGGTGACGGGACAGAACACCGGGGAGCTGTTTTTT.

This clone was counted at least ten times. The gene calls are TRBV6-6 and TRBJ1-4; D is unclear. V lost 7 bases and J lost 8, with 14 bases in between. Germline V lookup: CDR1 MNHNY, CDR2 SVGAGI (reference sequence). The CDR3 spans 13 residues. The chain's CDR3 is CASTSFAREKLFF. The CDR3 DNA reads TGTGCCAGCACCTCCTTCGCCCGGGAAAAACTGTTTTTT.

The rearrangement uses TRBV2 and TRBJ2-3, with TRBD2 matching over 7 bases. The germline V gene has CDR1 SNHLY and CDR2 FYNNEI. The CDR3 consists of 14 residues. V shed 6 bases, J shed 2 bases, and the junction held 5 bases outside the gene matches. The CDR3, as DNA: TGTGCCAGCAGAGTAGCGGGCCCCACAGATACGCAGTATTTT. Translating it yields CASRVAGPTDTQYF.

This sequence joins TRBV29-1 and TRBJ1-3, with D possibly matching TRBD1 (5 bases). This CDR3 region has 12 residues. Trimming removed 4 bases at V and 8 bases at J, with 12 bases between. The germline V gene has CDR1 SQVTM and CDR2 ANQGSEA. Here the CDR3 reads CSVVLGVDTIYF. The CDR3, as DNA: TGCAGCGTTGTATTAGGGGTAGACACCATATATTTT.

The chain combines TRBV7-9 with TRBJ2-1; TRBD2 might be the D (8 bases). V dropped 5 bases and J dropped 7 bases, with 21 bases sitting between them. The CDR3 spans 16 residues. Germline loops: CDR1 SEHNR, CDR2 FQNEAQ (reference sequence). The CDR3 protein is CASSNPLGGGGNEQFF. Here the CDR3 DNA reads TGTGCCAGCAGCAATCCTCTAGGGGGCGGGGGGAATGAGCAGTTCTTC.

The rearrangement joins TRBV4-1 to TRBJ1-1, with D unclear. In germline, CDR1 is MGHRA, CDR2 YSYEKL. The CDR3 is 15 amino acids. The V and J ends lost 0 bases and 0 bases respectively, with 8 bases between them. This CDR3 reads CASSQDSVLNTEAFF. The CDR3 region has the DNA TGCGCCAGCAGCCAAGATTCGGTTCTGAACACTGAAGCTTTCTTT.

The chain employs TRBV7-2 and TRBJ2-1, with 7 bases aligning to TRBD1. V lost 3 bases and J lost 6; bases outside the gene matches: 5. The CDR3 is 14 amino acids. Germline values: CDR1 SGHTA, CDR2 FQGNSA. CDR3 residues: CASSFLQGTNEQFF. For the CDR3, the DNA is TGTGCCAGCAGCTTTTTACAGGGGACCAATGAGCAGTTCTTC.

The chain has TRBV7-2 and TRBJ2-6, with 7 bases identical to TRBD1. J lost 0 bases, V lost 1 base, and 3 bases had no gene match. This CDR3 spans 17 amino acids. Germline V gene sequence: CDR1 SGHTA, CDR2 FQGNSA. In DNA form, the CDR3 reads TGTGCCAGCAGCTTAGGGGGACAGTTCTCTGGGGCCAACGTCCTGACTTTC. Protein: CASSLGGQFSGANVLTF.

The CDR3 bases are TGTGCCAGCAGCTTGGCCTGGGGTCAGGGGAACACTGAAGCTTTCTTT. It is translated as CASSLAWGQGNTEAFF. This chain connects TRBV5-6 to TRBJ1-1, with D maybe TRBD1 (5 bases). Trimming took 0 bases from V and 1 from J, leaving 13 bases between them. The germline gives CDR1 SGHDT, CDR2 YYEEEE. The CDR3 contains 16 residues.

The chain couples TRBV7-8 to TRBJ2-7; a weak D match, TRBD2 (5 bases). V lost 5 bases and J 7 bases, leaving 18 bases between the germline ends. This CDR3 is 14 amino acids long. CDR1 is SGHVS and CDR2 is FQNEAQ in the germline V gene. For the CDR3, the DNA is TGTGCCAGCAGCCTATCAACCGGGAAAGGGGAGCAGTACTTC. It translates to CASSLSTGKGEQYF.